Below, 22 T cell receptor beta chains from the same sample are listed, as sequenced in a study of blood T cell repertoires in COVID-19. Assay used: immunoSEQ multiplex PCR; TCRdb lists only in-frame clones, some missing. The profile shows 330,000 or so clones, roughly 87% of them singletons. Material for sequencing was PBMCs or T cells enriched from blood (not recorded which). The receptors derive from a woman aged 30 to 39 who had recovered from COVID-19.

The chain couples TRBV5-1 to TRBJ1-4, with 7 bases that match TRBD1. The trim removed 1 base at V and 6 bases at J, leaving 6 bases unmatched. There are 15 residues in the CDR3. The germline V gene has CDR1 SGHRS and CDR2 YFSETQ. The CDR3 coding sequence is TGCGCCAGCAGCTTGAAGGGGGCCGCGGATGAAAAACTGTTTTTT. Its translation is CASSLKGAADEKLFF.

This chain's CDR3 is CASSSPGVGNTIYF. The CDR3 coding sequence is TGTGCCAGCAGCTCCCCGGGGGTGGGAAACACCATATATTTT. The chain uses TRBV7-2 and TRBJ1-3; weak D call: TRBD1 (5 bases). Germline CDR1 reads SGHTA; CDR2 reads FQGNSA. Between the trimmed V and J ends, which lost 4 bases and 4 bases, there was a span of 11 bases. The CDR3 is 14 amino acids.

The chain links TRBV14 to TRBJ1-6; unclear D gene. CDR1 SGHDN and CDR2 FVKESK come from the germline V gene. The CDR3 is 14 residues long. Trimming shortened V by 0 bases and J by 8 bases, and 8 bases separated the two germline ends. The CDR3 DNA follows: TGTGCCAGCAGCCAAGATGAGGAGGATTCACCCCTCCACTTT. The encoded protein is CASSQDEEDSPLHF.

The chain recombines TRBV5-1 with TRBJ2-1, with a tentative D call TRBD1 (6 bases). Trimming stripped 0 bases from V and 8 bases from J, with 18 bases between. This CDR3 has 16 residues. Germline V gives CDR1 SGHRS, CDR2 YFSETQ. CDR3 DNA: TGCGCCAGCAGCTTGGCCTACAGGGCCGGTATGGATGAGCAGTTCTTC. Its protein is CASSLAYRAGMDEQFF. The full variable domain, its missing parts supplied by reference TRBV5-1 and TRBJ2-1, is KAGVTQTPRYLIKTRGQQVTLSCSPISGHRSVSWYQQTPGQGLQFLFEYFSETQRNKGNFPGRFSGRQFSNSRSEMNVSTLELGDSALYLCASSLAYRAGMDEQFFGPGTRLTVL.

This chain connects TRBV5-1 to TRBJ1-2; TRBD1 agrees at 11 bases. Germline CDR1 is SGHRS and CDR2 is YFSETQ. The CDR3 length is 14 residues. V shed 4 bases, J shed 4 bases, and the junction held 3 bases outside the gene matches. The CDR3 DNA is TGCGCCAGCAGCACTGGACAGGGGGCCTATGGCTACACCTTC. Protein sequence: CASSTGQGAYGYTF.

This chain links TRBV5-1 with TRBJ2-1; TRBD2 matches at 11 bases. Trimming removed 4 bases from V and 6 bases from J; junction bases left unmatched: 6. The germline V gene encodes CDR1 SGHRS and CDR2 YFSETQ. This CDR3 is built from 15 residues. The CDR3 DNA is TGCGCCAGCAGCCTAATAGCGGGGGGGCCCAATGAGCAGTTCTTC. Amino acid sequence: CASSLIAGGPNEQFF.

J is TRBJ1-3 and V is TRBV18; tentative D call: TRBD1 (5 bases). CDR1 is KGHSH and CDR2 is LQKENI in the germline V gene. V was trimmed by 3 bases and J by 0 bases, leaving 15 bases between them. The CDR3 sequence is 17 residues long. CDR3 protein: CASSPSPGGDSGNTIYF. The DNA for the CDR3 is TGTGCCAGCTCACCTTCCCCTGGGGGGGACTCTGGAAACACCATATATTTT. The variable domain in full, with the rest retrieved from reference TRBV18 and TRBJ1-3, is NAGVMQNPRHLVRRRGQEARLRCSPMKGHSHVYWYRQLPEEGLKFMVYLQKENIIDESGMPKERFSAEFPKEGPSILRIQQVVRGDSAAYFCASSPSPGGDSGNTIYFGEGSWLTVV.

The chain joins TRBV18 to TRBJ2-1; 15 nucleotides match TRBD2. V shed 6 bases and J 8 bases; nucleotides not matched to a gene: 8. The germline V gene has CDR1 KGHSH and CDR2 LQKENI. The CDR3 spans 16 residues. The CDR3 DNA reads TGTGCCAGCTCCCGCGGACTAGCGGGAGGGGGCGATGAGCAGTTCTTC. Translation gives CASSRGLAGGGDEQFF.

The chain links TRBV5-1 to TRBJ1-1; 8 nucleotides line up with TRBD1. CDR1 is SGHRS, CDR2 YFSETQ, per germline. With 2 bases clipped from V and 6 bases from J, the junction kept 3 bases outside the gene matches. This CDR3 is built from 13 residues. The CDR3: CASSLQGEAEAFF. CDR3 sequence (DNA): TGCGCCAGCAGCTTACAGGGGGAGGCTGAAGCTTTCTTT.

This clone turned up a few times. The V call is TRBV29-1, the J call TRBJ1-1; no reliable D call. CDR1 and CDR2 from the germline V gene are SQVTM and ANQGSEA. The V and J ends lost 1 base and 2 bases respectively, with 11 bases between them. The CDR3 totals 14 residues. The CDR3 DNA follows: TGCAGCGTTGAAGGCAGCGGGATAAACACTGAAGCTTTCTTT. Residues: CSVEGSGINTEAFF. The full variable domain, completed using reference TRBV29-1 and TRBJ1-1, is SAVISQKPSRDICQRGTSLTIQCQVDSQVTMMFWYRQQPGQSLTLIATANQGSEATYESGFVIDKFPISRPNLTFSTLTVSNMSPEDSSIYLCSVEGSGINTEAFFGQGTRLTVV.

The rearrangement joins TRBV18 to TRBJ1-1, with D unresolved. Germline V lookup: CDR1 KGHSH, CDR2 LQKENI. The length of the CDR3 is 14 residues. The ends were cut back, 2 bases at V and 2 bases at J, with 9 bases in the middle. The CDR3 sequence is CASSPGQSNTEAFF. DNA for the CDR3: TGTGCCAGCTCACCAGGGCAAAGCAACACTGAAGCTTTCTTT.

The chain has TRBV4-1 and TRBJ2-2, with 9 bases identical to TRBD2. The length of the CDR3 is 18 residues. The J segment lost 5 bases and the V segment lost 0 bases, leaving 10 bases of the junction unmatched. Germline V CDR1 and CDR2: MGHRA, YSYEKL. Written as DNA, the CDR3 is TGCGCCAGCAGCCAAGACCCGGGACTAGCTTCTAGGACCGGGGAGCTGTTTTTT. It yields the protein CASSQDPGLASRTGELFF.

The chain is built from TRBV5-1 and TRBJ2-1; D is possibly TRBD2 (6 bases). Per the germline V gene, CDR1 is SGHRS and CDR2 is YFSETQ. The CDR3 is 15 residues long. V was trimmed by 4 bases and J by 4 bases, leaving 15 bases between them. Here the CDR3 reads CASSPPGTGYNEQFF. The CDR3 DNA sequence: TGCGCCAGCAGCCCTCCCGGGACTGGATACAATGAGCAGTTCTTC. The full variable domain, in which reference TRBV5-1 and TRBJ2-1 provide the parts outside the CDR3, is KAGVTQTPRYLIKTRGQQVTLSCSPISGHRSVSWYQQTPGQGLQFLFEYFSETQRNKGNFPGRFSGRQFSNSRSEMNVSTLELGDSALYLCASSPPGTGYNEQFFGPGTRLTVL.

The chain uses TRBV29-1 and TRBJ2-1, with D perhaps matching TRBD1 (5 bases). In germline, CDR1 is SQVTM, CDR2 ANQGSEA. V was cut by 4 bases and J by 0 bases, with 10 bases left in between. This CDR3 comprises 14 residues. This CDR3 reads CSVAGASSYNEQFF. CDR3 in DNA: TGCAGCGTTGCTGGGGCGAGCTCCTACAATGAGCAGTTCTTC.

V gene TRBV24-1 combines with J gene TRBJ2-3; no clear D gene. CDR3 length: 14 amino acids. Per germline, CDR1 KGHDR and CDR2 SFDVKD. The V end was cut by 1 base, the J end by 6 bases, with 10 bases between. The chain's CDR3 is CATSDLSEADTQYF. For the CDR3, the DNA is TGTGCCACCAGTGATTTATCAGAAGCGGATACGCAGTATTTT.

The chain recombines TRBV19 with TRBJ2-3; 7 bases are shared with TRBD2. The CDR3 contains 16 residues. The J segment lost 0 bases and the V segment lost 5 bases, leaving 8 bases of the junction unmatched. Germline CDR1 LNHDA, CDR2 SQIVND (reference sequence). The CDR3 reads CASSDLSRESTDTQYF. CDR3 nucleotides: TGTGCCAGTAGTGACCTCTCGCGGGAGAGCACAGATACGCAGTATTTT.

The chain uses TRBV6-5 and TRBJ1-4; 9 bases are a match to TRBD1. The germline gives CDR1 MNHEY, CDR2 SVGAGI. The CDR3 extends over 15 amino acids. V gave up 4 bases and J gave up 8 bases; unmatched junction bases: 8. CDR3 protein: CASSSQWDRAEKLFF. The CDR3 DNA reads as TGTGCCAGCAGTTCTCAATGGGACAGGGCGGAAAAACTGTTTTTT.

The chain recombines TRBV9 with TRBJ2-1; 9 bases line up with TRBD2. Per germline, CDR1 SGDLS and CDR2 YYNGEE. This CDR3 has 15 residues. Trimming cost V 5 bases and J 0 bases; bases outside gene matches: 3. CDR3 sequence: CASRPSGNSYNEQFF. The DNA for the CDR3 is TGTGCCAGCAGGCCTAGCGGGAACTCCTACAATGAGCAGTTCTTC.

J is TRBJ1-5 and V is TRBV21-1; the table's D call, TRBD1, has no DNA check behind it. TRBV21-1 is an annotated pseudogene. This CDR3 is 18 amino acids long. The CDR3 is CASSKLTFGGHSNQPQHF. The CDR3 bases are TGTGCCAGCAGCAAACTGACTTTTGGGGGCCATAGCAATCAGCCCCAGCATTTT.

V is TRBV12-3 or TRBV12-4 and J is TRBJ2-1, with a weak D call TRBD1 (5 bases). V gave up 1 base and J gave up 6 bases, with 7 bases separating them. The CDR3 length is 13 residues. The CDR3 sequence is CASSLVQGNEQFF. CDR3 DNA: TGTGCCAGCAGTTTAGTGCAGGGCAATGAGCAGTTCTTC.

The rearrangement uses TRBV27 and TRBJ1-1, with D uncertain. The germline V and J ends were trimmed by 4 bases and 0 bases, with 3 bases remaining between them. The CDR3 consists of 12 residues. Germline lookup yields CDR1 MNHEY and CDR2 SMNVEV (reference sequence). The CDR3 DNA follows: TGTGCCAGCAGTTCAATGAACACTGAAGCTTTCTTT. This sequence encodes CASSSMNTEAFF.

This chain uses TRBV19 with TRBJ1-1; 8 bases are a match to TRBD1. V shed 5 bases and J 4 bases; nucleotides not matched to a gene: 6. The CDR3 contains 14 residues. Germline V gene sequence: CDR1 LNHDA, CDR2 SQIVND (reference sequence). The CDR3 region has the DNA TGTGCCAGTAGTCCGTACACAGGGGGCACTGAAGCTTTCTTT. This sequence encodes CASSPYTGGTEAFF.